The 15 T cell receptor beta chains in this list originate from one sample, sequenced in a study of cytomegalovirus exposure and HLA in healthy donors. Vbeta (60) and Jbeta (13) primers were used in the PCR. The table came from immunoSEQ multiplex PCR; TCRdb's copy has only in-frame clones and leaves some out. Of more than 95,000 clones detected, under 85% appear once; the ten largest clones hold 1.6%. Sequencing input: PBMCs. The source is a woman aged 18-29 years in good health and CMV-seronegative.

The chain joins TRBV7-2 to TRBJ1-5; no clear D. The germline V and J ends were trimmed by 3 bases and 4 bases, with 10 bases remaining between them. The CDR3 loop spans 14 amino acids. Germline V lookup: CDR1 SGHTA, CDR2 FQGNSA. The CDR3 sequence: CASSFLQSNQPQHF. CDR3 bases: TGTGCCAGCAGCTTTTTACAATCGAATCAGCCCCAGCATTTT.

The rearrangement uses TRBV10-3 and TRBJ1-5; possible D gene TRBD1, 5 bases. V was trimmed by 10 bases and J by 0 bases, leaving 10 bases between them. CDR3 length: 13 amino acids. The germline gives CDR1 ENHRY, CDR2 SYGVKD. CDR3 sequence: CATTDNSNQPQHF. As DNA, the CDR3 is TGTGCCACGACAGATAATAGCAATCAGCCCCAGCATTTT.

This rearrangement joins TRBV18 to TRBJ2-3, with D uncertain. The CDR3 spans 13 residues. The V gene lost 3 bases and the J gene lost 0 bases, with 4 bases spanning the gap. Germline CDR1 reads KGHSH; CDR2 reads LQKENI. The CDR3 bases are TGTGCCAGCTCACCCCCTAGCACAGATACGCAGTATTTT. Encoded protein: CASSPPSTDTQYF.

The chain combines TRBV28 with TRBJ1-2, with D maybe TRBD1 (5 bases). The CDR3 is 11 amino acids. The germline V and J ends were trimmed by 6 bases and 7 bases, with 9 bases remaining between them. From germline, CDR1 is MDHEN and CDR2 SYDVKM. CDR3 in DNA: TGTGCCAGCAGCGGGAGGGGTGGCTACACCTTC. Its translation is CASSGRGGYTF.

CDR3 sequence reads: CATSRVGRPIYEQYF. The CDR3 region has the DNA TGTGCCACCAGCAGAGTGGGGAGGCCAATTTACGAGCAGTACTTC. This chain links TRBV15 with TRBJ2-7; D possibly corresponds to TRBD2 (6 bases). CDR1 and CDR2 from the germline V gene are LNHNV and YYDKDF (reference sequence). With 1 base removed from V and 4 bases from J, the gap between germline ends came to 14 bases. The CDR3 spans 15 residues.

This clone was detected only a few times. J is TRBJ2-7 and V is TRBV9; D might be TRBD2 (5 bases). The CDR3 has 14 amino acids. V was cut by 3 bases and J by 6 bases, with 16 bases left in between. The germline gives CDR1 SGDLS, CDR2 YYNGEE. As DNA, the CDR3 is TGTGCCAGCAGCGAATTAGAGGGATCTGGCGAGCAGTACTTC. Protein: CASSELEGSGEQYF.

This sequence joins TRBV5-6 and TRBJ2-3; possibly TRBD2 for D (6 bases). CDR1 and CDR2 (germline): SGHDT, YYEEEE. The CDR3 runs to 14 residues. V shed 1 base and J shed 6 bases, with 12 bases lying between them. This chain's CDR3 is CASSLTGTPDTQYF. CDR3 nucleotide sequence: TGTGCCAGCAGCTTGACCGGGACTCCTGATACGCAGTATTTT.

The CDR3 DNA reads as TGTGCCAGCAGCGTAGGGTCGGGGTCGAACACTGAAGCTTTCTTT. Protein product: CASSVGSGSNTEAFF. The chain links TRBV9 to TRBJ1-1; D call uncertain. V lost 0 bases to trimming and J lost 1 base, with 10 bases between them. This CDR3 is built from 15 residues. The germline V gene has CDR1 SGDLS and CDR2 YYNGEE.

The chain uses TRBV2 and TRBJ1-5, with TRBD1 matching over 7 bases. The junction had 7 bases not matched to a gene; V was cut back by 5 bases and J by 6 bases. Germline values: CDR1 SNHLY, CDR2 FYNNEI. This CDR3 has 14 residues. The CDR3 coding sequence is TGTGCCAGCAGTAGACAGGGTAACAGTCAGCCCCAGCATTTT. Protein: CASSRQGNSQPQHF.

The J gene is TRBJ1-1, the V gene TRBV9; a weak D match, TRBD1 (5 bases). Deletions cut 6 bases from V and 0 bases from J, with 15 bases between. Germline CDR1 and CDR2: SGDLS and YYNGEE. CDR3 length: 15 amino acids. In nucleotides, the CDR3 is TGTGCCAGCACCGTCGACAGTCGCATGAACACTGAAGCTTTCTTT. Its translation: CASTVDSRMNTEAFF.

This clone was seen more than once but under ten times. The CDR3 loop is CSVLLTANYGYTF. The CDR3 DNA reads TGCAGCGTCCTCCTGACAGCTAACTATGGCTACACCTTC. The chain has TRBV29-1 and TRBJ1-2, with D tentatively TRBD1 (5 bases). The CDR3 extends over 13 amino acids. V was cut by 6 bases and J by 0 bases, with 11 bases left in between. CDR1 is SQVTM, CDR2 ANQGSEA, per germline.

The chain employs TRBV28 and TRBJ1-1; D is uncertain. Germline assignment: CDR1 MDHEN and CDR2 SYDVKM. The CDR3 length is 14 residues. V lost 1 base and J lost 1, with 7 bases in between. The CDR3 loop reads CASSLSPGNTEAFF. In DNA, the CDR3 is TGTGCCAGCAGTTTATCCCCAGGGAACACTGAAGCTTTCTTT. Drawing the rest from reference TRBV28 and TRBJ1-1, the complete variable domain is DVKVTQSSRYLVKRTGEKVFLECVQDMDHENMFWYRQDPGLGLRLIYFSYDVKMKEKGDIPEGYSVSREKKERFSLILESASTNQTSMYLCASSLSPGNTEAFFGQGTRLTVV.

A single count supports this clone. The chain carries TRBV15 and TRBJ2-3, with D unresolved. Deletions cut 6 bases from V and 3 bases from J, with 7 bases between. Germline-derived CDR1 and CDR2 are LNHNV and YYDKDF (reference sequence). The CDR3 totals 12 residues. CDR3 loop: CATRYITDTQYF. The CDR3 nucleotides read TGTGCCACCAGATACATTACAGATACGCAGTATTTT.

V gene TRBV11-2 combines with J gene TRBJ1-2; a possible D gene is TRBD1 (6 bases). The V end lost 0 bases, the J end lost 4 bases, and 15 bases lay between the germline ends. This CDR3 has 16 amino acids. CDR1 and CDR2 (germline): SGHAT, FQNNGV. For the CDR3, the DNA is TGTGCCAGCAGCTTAGATCCAAGGGGGATCGGCTATGGCTACACCTTC. Amino acids: CASSLDPRGIGYGYTF.

This clone appeared a few times. The chain is built from TRBV6-4 and TRBJ1-6, with a possible D match to TRBD1 (5 bases). CDR3 length: 15 amino acids. Trimming took 5 bases from V and 2 from J, leaving 10 bases between them. Germline CDR1 MRHNA, CDR2 SNTAGT. Here the CDR3 DNA reads TGTGCCAGCAGTACGGACAATACCTATAATTCACCCCTCCACTTT. It translates to CASSTDNTYNSPLHF.